This T cell receptor beta chain originates from a study of CD8 T cells in Susac syndrome. The ends lost 5 bases at V and 4 bases at J; junction bases unmatched: 9. The CDR3 covers 18 residues. The germline V gene has CDR1 MNHEY and CDR2 SMNVEV (reference sequence). This clonotype was seen once. Random hexamers were used to reverse transcribe roughly 0.45 to 1 ug of RNA. With immunoSEQ multiplex PCR, TCR beta CDR3 was amplified across 54 Vbeta and 13 Jbeta. TCRdb ran MiXCR on the immunoSEQ multiplex PCR reads and lists one entry per CDR3 protein. The sample holds 150,000 to 200,000 distinct CDR3 sequences, under 95% seen once.

Source material: CD4+ T cells from PBMCs. The sequence came from a human donor in good health. This chain uses TRBV27 with TRBJ2-6; 12 bases line up with TRBD1. The CDR3 loop reads CASSPGTGGARGANVLTF. The DNA for the CDR3 is TGTGCCAGCAGTCCCGGGACAGGGGGCGCGCGGGGGGCCAACGTCCTGACTTTC.